A selection of T cell receptor beta chains follows, all from one sample in a study of T cells after yellow fever vaccination. From the 5' RACE reads, TCRdb called clonotypes with MiXCR, one entry per CDR3 protein. The table has about 500,000 distinct CDR3 sequences, roughly a sixth seen once. The starting material was PBMCs, obtained about 5 days after the first yellow fever vaccination. The receptors shown here come from a man younger than 35 who received the YFV17D yellow fever vaccine. The CDR3 runs from the conserved cysteine through the conserved F or W. D genes are given only for firm matches. Not every row has a clone size; where given, it reads once, few, many or a size class.

J gene: TRBJ1-1
D gene: NA
V gene: TRBV12-5
clone size: NA
CDR3 DNA: TGTGCTAGTGGTTTGCCACGACCGAACGCGATGAACACTGAAGCTTTCTTT
CDR3 protein: CASGLPRPNAMNTEAFF

J gene: TRBJ1-2
D gene: TRBD1
V gene: TRBV5-1
clone size: many
CDR3 DNA: TGCGCCAGCAGCTTAGGGGACAGGGACTATGGCTACACCTTC
CDR3 protein: CASSLGDRDYGYTF

J gene: TRBJ1-1
D gene: TRBD1
V gene: TRBV29-1
clone size: few
CDR3 DNA: TGCAGCGGGGGGACAGGAGGAACTGAAGCTTTCTTT
CDR3 protein: CSGGTGGTEAFF

J gene: TRBJ2-4
D gene: NA
V gene: TRBV4-1
clone size: many
CDR3 DNA: TGCGCCAGCAGCCAAGGGGGGAAAAACATTCAGTACTTC
CDR3 protein: CASSQGGKNIQYF

J gene: TRBJ1-4
D gene: NA
V gene: TRBV6-5
clone size: NA
CDR3 DNA: TGTGCCAGCGGGAATAGTGAAAAACTGTTTTTT
CDR3 protein: CASGNSEKLFF

J gene: TRBJ2-5
D gene: NA
V gene: TRBV7-2
clone size: few
CDR3 DNA: TGTGCCAGCAGCTTAGCCGCGGGTCGAAAGACCCAGTACTTC
CDR3 protein: CASSLAAGRKTQYF

J gene: TRBJ2-1
D gene: NA
V gene: TRBV21-1
clone size: few
CDR3 DNA: TGTGCCAGCAGCAAGGGCGCCGGGACATCTTACTACAATGAGCAGTTCTTC
CDR3 protein: CASSKGAGTSYYNEQFF

J gene: TRBJ2-1
D gene: TRBD1
V gene: TRBV4-3
clone size: NA
CDR3 DNA: TGCGCCAGCAGCCAAGGGGAACAGGGGTGGAAGTTCTTC
CDR3 protein: CASSQGEQGWKFF

J gene: TRBJ2-5
D gene: TRBD2
V gene: TRBV12-3/TRBV12-4
clone size: NA
CDR3 DNA: TGTGCCAGCAGCGGACTAGCGGGGCCCGGGGGGCAAGAGACCCAGTACTTC
CDR3 protein: CASSGLAGPGGQETQYF

J gene: TRBJ2-3
D gene: NA
V gene: TRBV2
clone size: few
CDR3 DNA: TGTGCCAGCAGTGAAATGGAAAGCGGGGACAAAGATACGCAGTATTTT
CDR3 protein: CASSEMESGDKDTQYF

J gene: TRBJ2-3
D gene: NA
V gene: TRBV4-3
clone size: NA
CDR3 DNA: TGCGCCAGCAGCCAAGCCAGGGGGGGGGGCGATACGCAGTATTTT
CDR3 protein: CASSQARGGGDTQYF

J gene: TRBJ1-2
D gene: TRBD1
V gene: TRBV29-1
clone size: few
CDR3 DNA: TGCAGCGTTGAAGATCTTGAACAGGGGGTTGGGGGCTACACCTTC
CDR3 protein: CSVEDLEQGVGGYTF

J gene: TRBJ2-3
D gene: NA
V gene: TRBV20-1
clone size: NA
CDR3 DNA: TGCAGTGCCAGTCTGGGCACAGATACGCAGTATTTT
CDR3 protein: CSASLGTDTQYF

J gene: TRBJ2-3
D gene: NA
V gene: TRBV29-1
clone size: NA
CDR3 DNA: TGCAGCGTTGTTTGGTGGAAAACTAGCACAGATACGCAGTATTTT
CDR3 protein: CSVVWWKTSTDTQYF

J gene: TRBJ2-5
D gene: NA
V gene: TRBV28
clone size: few
CDR3 DNA: TGTGCCAGCAGTTTACCACCCCGGCAACTCGTCCAAGAGACCCAGTACTTC
CDR3 protein: CASSLPPRQLVQETQYF

J gene: TRBJ2-5
D gene: TRBD1
V gene: TRBV15
clone size: NA
CDR3 DNA: TGTGCCACCAGCAGAGATAAGGGACAGGGCGAGACCCAGTACTTC
CDR3 protein: CATSRDKGQGETQYF

J gene: TRBJ2-3
D gene: NA
V gene: TRBV27
clone size: few
CDR3 DNA: TGTGCCAGCAGTCAACATCGATTCACAGATACGCAGTATTTT
CDR3 protein: CASSQHRFTDTQYF

J gene: TRBJ2-7
D gene: TRBD1
V gene: TRBV27
clone size: NA
CDR3 DNA: TGTGCCAGCACCCGGACAGGCGCCTACGAGCAGTACTTC
CDR3 protein: CASTRTGAYEQYF

J gene: TRBJ1-4
D gene: TRBD1
V gene: TRBV4-1
clone size: few
CDR3 DNA: TGCGCCAGCAGCCAGCTGGGACAGAAAAGTGAAAAACTGTTTTTT
CDR3 protein: CASSQLGQKSEKLFF

J gene: TRBJ2-1
D gene: TRBD2
V gene: TRBV12-3/TRBV12-4
clone size: few
CDR3 DNA: TGTGCCAGCAGTTTAAGGGGACTAGCGGGGGCGGGGAATGAGCAGTTCTTC
CDR3 protein: CASSLRGLAGAGNEQFF

J gene: TRBJ1-2
D gene: NA
V gene: TRBV24-1
clone size: NA
CDR3 DNA: TGTGCCACCAGTGATTCGAGCAGGGTATGGAGAGGCTACACCTTC
CDR3 protein: CATSDSSRVWRGYTF

J gene: TRBJ2-7
D gene: NA
V gene: TRBV7-9
clone size: NA
CDR3 DNA: TGTGCCAGCAGCTTGACTATATACGAGCAGTACTTC
CDR3 protein: CASSLTIYEQYF

J gene: TRBJ1-5
D gene: NA
V gene: TRBV27
clone size: few
CDR3 DNA: TGTGCCAGCAGTTTATTGGGCAGGGGCAATCAGCCCCAGCATTTT
CDR3 protein: CASSLLGRGNQPQHF

J gene: TRBJ2-5
D gene: NA
V gene: TRBV4-1
clone size: NA
CDR3 DNA: TGCGCCAGCAGCCAAGAAAGGGGGGGGGAGACCCAGTACTTC
CDR3 protein: CASSQERGGETQYF

J gene: TRBJ1-5
D gene: NA
V gene: TRBV24-1
clone size: NA
CDR3 DNA: TGTGCCACCAGTGATTCTTTTGCCCAGCATTTT
CDR3 protein: CATSDSFAQHF

J gene: TRBJ2-3
D gene: NA
V gene: TRBV11-2
clone size: few
CDR3 DNA: TGTGCCAGCAGGCCGTTGGGGACAGATACGCAGTATTTT
CDR3 protein: CASRPLGTDTQYF

J gene: TRBJ2-2
D gene: NA
V gene: TRBV4-3
clone size: few
CDR3 DNA: TGCGCCAGCAGCCAAGGGTTCGGTAGGGACACCGGGGAGCTGTTTTTT
CDR3 protein: CASSQGFGRDTGELFF

J gene: TRBJ1-2
D gene: NA
V gene: TRBV5-1
clone size: NA
CDR3 DNA: TGCGCCAGCAGCTTACGATGGACGGATCTGTTGAGCTTC
CDR3 protein: CASSLRWTDLLSF

J gene: TRBJ2-7
D gene: TRBD2
V gene: TRBV6-2/TRBV6-3
clone size: NA
CDR3 DNA: TGTGCCAGCAGTTACTCGGGACTAGCGGGGAGCGAGCAGTACTTC
CDR3 protein: CASSYSGLAGSEQYF

J gene: TRBJ1-4
D gene: TRBD1
V gene: TRBV29-1
clone size: NA
CDR3 DNA: TGCAGCGCCTACACCGGGACAGGGGGCGAAAAACTGTTTTTT
CDR3 protein: CSAYTGTGGEKLFF

J gene: TRBJ2-5
D gene: NA
V gene: TRBV4-3
clone size: NA
CDR3 DNA: TGCGCCAGCAGCCAAGTGATGGGAGAGACCCAGTACTTC
CDR3 protein: CASSQVMGETQYF

J gene: TRBJ2-5
D gene: NA
V gene: TRBV4-2
clone size: NA
CDR3 DNA: TGTGCCAGCAGCCAAAAGTCGGACCAAGGAGAGACCCAGTACTTC
CDR3 protein: CASSQKSDQGETQYF

J gene: TRBJ1-3
D gene: NA
V gene: TRBV25-1
clone size: NA
CDR3 DNA: TGTGCCAGCAGTGACCACTACATATTCTCTGGAAACACCATATATTTT
CDR3 protein: CASSDHYIFSGNTIYF

J gene: TRBJ2-1
D gene: TRBD1
V gene: TRBV6-1
clone size: few
CDR3 DNA: TGTGCCAGCACTCCAAGAGGGACAGGGGGAAAGGGGGAGTTCTTC
CDR3 protein: CASTPRGTGGKGEFF

J gene: TRBJ1-1
D gene: NA
V gene: TRBV11-2
clone size: NA
CDR3 DNA: TGTGCCAGCAGCTACAGAAGTCAGGACACTGAAGCTTTCTTT
CDR3 protein: CASSYRSQDTEAFF

J gene: TRBJ2-7
D gene: NA
V gene: TRBV29-1
clone size: NA
CDR3 DNA: TGCAGCGTTGACGGCCTAGAGAACTCCTACGAGCAGTACTTC
CDR3 protein: CSVDGLENSYEQYF

J gene: TRBJ2-4
D gene: NA
V gene: TRBV3-1
clone size: few
CDR3 DNA: TGTGCCAGCAGCACCCGAGACATTCAGTACTTC
CDR3 protein: CASSTRDIQYF

J gene: TRBJ2-3
D gene: NA
V gene: TRBV5-5
clone size: few
CDR3 DNA: TGTGCCAGCAGCTCCGCAATTTCTAGCACAGATACGCAGTATTTT
CDR3 protein: CASSSAISSTDTQYF

J gene: TRBJ2-3
D gene: NA
V gene: TRBV4-1
clone size: many
CDR3 DNA: TGCGCCAGCAGCCACCCGCGCACAGATACGCAGTATTTT
CDR3 protein: CASSHPRTDTQYF

J gene: TRBJ2-5
D gene: TRBD1
V gene: TRBV14
clone size: few
CDR3 DNA: TGTGCCAGCAGCCCCTATCTCCGGACAGGGGGCTTGGAGACCCAGTACTTC
CDR3 protein: CASSPYLRTGGLETQYF

J gene: TRBJ2-7
D gene: NA
V gene: TRBV9
clone size: NA
CDR3 DNA: TGTGCCAGCAGCGTAGAGGGGTTTAGCTCCTACGAGCAGTACTTC
CDR3 protein: CASSVEGFSSYEQYF

J gene: TRBJ2-7
D gene: NA
V gene: TRBV12-3/TRBV12-4
clone size: NA
CDR3 DNA: TGTGCCAGCAGTTTAGCGAGGGGGGTCGAGCAGTACTTC
CDR3 protein: CASSLARGVEQYF

J gene: TRBJ2-2
D gene: TRBD1
V gene: TRBV28
clone size: NA
CDR3 DNA: TGTGCCAGCAGTACTCACAGGGGGCGTGGTGGTACCGGGGAGCTGTTTTTT
CDR3 protein: CASSTHRGRGGTGELFF

J gene: TRBJ2-5
D gene: TRBD1
V gene: TRBV20-1
clone size: NA
CDR3 DNA: TGCAGTGCGAATGACTGGGGACAGGGTGGGACCCAGTACTTC
CDR3 protein: CSANDWGQGGTQYF

J gene: TRBJ2-2
D gene: NA
V gene: TRBV29-1
clone size: few
CDR3 DNA: TGCAGCGTTGTGAAGGCCGGGGAGCTGTTTTTT
CDR3 protein: CSVVKAGELFF

J gene: TRBJ2-3
D gene: NA
V gene: TRBV11-2
clone size: few
CDR3 DNA: TGTGCCAGCAGCTTTAATAACGACTTGGGAACAGATACGCAGTATTTT
CDR3 protein: CASSFNNDLGTDTQYF

J gene: TRBJ1-3
D gene: NA
V gene: TRBV5-1
clone size: many
CDR3 DNA: TGCGCCAGCAGCTTGGATGGGGCAGCTTTTCCCTCTGGAAACACCATATATTTT
CDR3 protein: CASSLDGAAFPSGNTIYF

J gene: TRBJ1-4
D gene: NA
V gene: TRBV6-5
clone size: NA
CDR3 DNA: TGTGCCAGCAGTTACTCGCCAGGGGTTAATGAAAAACTGTTTTTT
CDR3 protein: CASSYSPGVNEKLFF

J gene: TRBJ2-1
D gene: TRBD1
V gene: TRBV12-3/TRBV12-4
clone size: many
CDR3 DNA: TGTGCCAGCGAGACAGGGATGGACAATGAGCAGTTCTTC
CDR3 protein: CASETGMDNEQFF

J gene: TRBJ2-5
D gene: NA
V gene: TRBV18
clone size: many
CDR3 DNA: TGTGCCAGCTCCACTCCGGGGTCCCAAGAGACCCAGTACTTC
CDR3 protein: CASSTPGSQETQYF

J gene: TRBJ1-6
D gene: NA
V gene: TRBV6-2/TRBV6-3
clone size: NA
CDR3 DNA: TGTGCCAGCAGTTTCCGCCGGGGCTCCTATAATTCACCCCTCCACTTT
CDR3 protein: CASSFRRGSYNSPLHF

J gene: TRBJ2-3
D gene: TRBD1
V gene: TRBV20-1
clone size: few
CDR3 DNA: TGCAGTGCTAGATCCGGTTGGACAGGGACAGATACGCAGTATTTT
CDR3 protein: CSARSGWTGTDTQYF

J gene: TRBJ2-2
D gene: TRBD1
V gene: TRBV7-9
clone size: NA
CDR3 DNA: TGTGCCAGCAGCTTAGTCTACAGGGGCAACACCGGGGAGCTGTTTTTT
CDR3 protein: CASSLVYRGNTGELFF

J gene: TRBJ2-3
D gene: TRBD2
V gene: TRBV30
clone size: few
CDR3 DNA: TGTGCCTGGAGATTAAAAGCGGGGGGGAGGGCAGATACGCAGTATTTT
CDR3 protein: CAWRLKAGGRADTQYF

J gene: TRBJ2-7
D gene: NA
V gene: TRBV5-4
clone size: few
CDR3 DNA: TGTGCCAGCAGCTTGGGACCACCCTACGAGCAGTACTTC
CDR3 protein: CASSLGPPYEQYF

J gene: TRBJ1-2
D gene: NA
V gene: TRBV4-1
clone size: NA
CDR3 DNA: TGCGCCAGCAGCCAAGCGGCCCGCGGGCCCCGGGGCTACACCTTC
CDR3 protein: CASSQAARGPRGYTF

J gene: TRBJ2-7
D gene: NA
V gene: TRBV4-3
clone size: NA
CDR3 DNA: TGCGCCAGCAGCCATTCCCTAGGAAGGGGGTCCTACGAGCAGTACTTC
CDR3 protein: CASSHSLGRGSYEQYF

J gene: TRBJ2-1
D gene: NA
V gene: TRBV7-2
clone size: NA
CDR3 DNA: TGTGCCAGCAGCTTAGCTTCTACCGCGACCTCCGACAATGAGCAGTTCTTC
CDR3 protein: CASSLASTATSDNEQFF

J gene: TRBJ2-3
D gene: NA
V gene: TRBV6-5
clone size: few
CDR3 DNA: TGTGCCAGCAGTTACCACCCGACGGAGGAGTACCCAGATACGCAGTATTTT
CDR3 protein: CASSYHPTEEYPDTQYF

J gene: TRBJ2-3
D gene: TRBD1
V gene: TRBV6-5
clone size: NA
CDR3 DNA: TGTGCCAGCAGTTATCCGGGACAGGGATCAGATACGCAGTATTTT
CDR3 protein: CASSYPGQGSDTQYF